This T cell receptor (beta chain) was sequenced for a study of metastatic and nonmetastatic thyroid tumors. The overall study: Comparative analysis of repertoires was undertaken across blood and tumor or nodule tissue obtained from malignant and benign thyroid patients.

This clone is labeled medium-sized. The target antigen is unknown. TCRdb re-called clones via MiXCR from the PCR reads. There are around 15,000 clones in the sample; approximately 30% occur only once, and about 20% lies in the top ten. Findings of the study overall: Relative to benign nodules, malignant thyroid tumors were reportedly characterized by significantly elevated TCR beta diversity in blood and tumor.

All patients were untreated before thyroid surgery. This sequence originates from a female donor with papillary thyroid cancer or a benign thyroid nodule (not recorded which). Some clones in this sample may be carry-over from other donors' samples. The sample consisted of tumor tissue.

The CDR3, as DNA: TGTGCCAGCAGACCCCCCGGAGGGAGCAGGGATACGCAGTATTTT. This translates into CASRPPGGSRDTQYF. V gene TRBV12-3 or TRBV12-4 combines with J gene TRBJ2-3, with D perhaps TRBD2 (6 bases). Trimming cost V 6 bases and J 6 bases, with 19 bases left between them. The CDR3 covers 15 residues.